Below are 17 T cell receptor beta chains sequenced from a single sample in a study of cytomegalovirus exposure and HLA in healthy donors. PCR involved 60 Vbeta and 13 Jbeta primers. Here immunoSEQ multiplex PCR was the method, and the copy in TCRdb shows in-frame clones only, minus some. The table lists about 130,000 clones, 65% to 90% of them singletons, with approximately 3% in the top ten. Sequenced material: PBMCs. The source is a woman aged 18 to 35 in good health and CMV-seropositive.

The rearrangement links TRBV18 to TRBJ2-7; the match to TRBD1 covers 7 bases. The CDR3 is 15 amino acids. V was pared by 3 bases and J by 7 bases, with 12 bases of the junction left unmatched. Germline loops: CDR1 KGHSH, CDR2 LQKENI. The CDR3 coding sequence is TGTGCCAGCTCACCTGGAAGGGGGCACCTCCGGGAGCAGTACTTC. The encoded protein is CASSPGRGHLREQYF.

This chain connects TRBV5-1 to TRBJ2-1, with TRBD1 identical over 7 bases. Trimming removed 0 bases from V and 1 base from J; junction bases left unmatched: 1. The CDR3 is made up of 15 amino acids. Germline loops: CDR1 SGHRS, CDR2 YFSETQ. The CDR3 reads CASSLDRGSYNEQFF. CDR3 in DNA: TGCGCCAGCAGCTTGGACAGGGGATCCTACAATGAGCAGTTCTTC.

This clone showed up just a few times. The chain has TRBV7-9 and TRBJ2-5; 7 bases are shared with TRBD1. Germline CDR1 is SEHNR and CDR2 is FQNEAQ (reference sequence). The CDR3 is made up of 14 amino acids. The V and J ends lost 1 base and 5 bases, in that order; junction bases with no gene match: 4. The CDR3 here is CASSLEGGWETQYF. The CDR3 nucleotides are TGTGCCAGCAGCTTAGAAGGGGGCTGGGAGACCCAGTACTTC.

The chain links TRBV5-4 to TRBJ1-2; D not certain. CDR1 and CDR2 (germline): SGHNT, YYREEE (reference sequence). Trimming took 4 bases from V and 7 from J, leaving 8 bases between them. The CDR3 length is 11 residues. DNA of the CDR3: TGTGCCAGCAGCCGAACCGGTGGCTACACCTTC. Protein sequence: CASSRTGGYTF. The full variable domain, with the rest looked up from reference TRBV5-4 and TRBJ1-2, is ETGVTQSPTHLIKTRGQQVTLRCSSQSGHNTVSWYQQALGQGPQFIFQYYREEENGRGNFPPRFSGLQFPNYSSELNVNALELDDSALYLCASSRTGGYTFGSGTRLTVV.

In this sample, this clone turned up a few times. This chain joins TRBV5-1 and TRBJ1-2, with D possibly matching TRBD1 (6 bases). Trimming shortened V by 2 bases and J by 7 bases, and 9 bases separated the two germline ends. Germline V CDR1 and CDR2: SGHRS, YFSETQ. The CDR3 runs 12 residues. The chain's CDR3 is CASSLGQSGYTF. The DNA for the CDR3 is TGCGCCAGCAGCTTAGGACAGTCTGGCTACACCTTC.

The chain carries TRBV7-3 and TRBJ1-2; 7 bases are shared with TRBD1. The junction had 11 bases not matched to a gene; V was cut back by 5 bases and J by 8 bases. This CDR3 comprises 14 residues. Germline CDR1 and CDR2: SGHTA and FQGTGA. The DNA for the CDR3 is TGTGCCAGCAGCCCCGGGGACAGTTGGGGCGGCTACACCTTC. Residues: CASSPGDSWGGYTF.

The chain carries TRBV7-2 and TRBJ1-5; D is possibly TRBD1 (5 bases). The V end lost 5 bases, the J end lost 3 bases, and 11 bases lay between the germline ends. The CDR3 consists of 14 residues. In germline, CDR1 is SGHTA, CDR2 FQGNSA. In nucleotides, the CDR3 is TGTGCCAGCAGCGCCCAGGGATTCAATCAGCCCCAGCATTTT. Amino acids: CASSAQGFNQPQHF.

The chain joins TRBV4-1 to TRBJ1-5, with a tentative D call TRBD1 (5 bases). V dropped 1 base and J dropped 3 bases, with 19 bases sitting between them. CDR3 length: 18 residues. Germline V CDR1 and CDR2: MGHRA, YSYEKL. The CDR3 region has the DNA TGCGCCAGCAGCCAAGGGTCCGTGATCCGGGGACTCAATCAGCCCCAGCATTTT. Residues: CASSQGSVIRGLNQPQHF.

The chain carries TRBV29-1 and TRBJ1-2, with unresolved D. Between the trimmed V and J ends, which lost 0 bases and 0 bases, there was a span of 11 bases. Germline V gene lookup returns CDR1 SQVTM and CDR2 ANQGSEA. The CDR3 is 15 amino acids. The CDR3 DNA follows: TGCAGCGTTGAAGATCCGAGTCCATCTAACTATGGCTACACCTTC. Amino acid sequence: CSVEDPSPSNYGYTF.

The table lists this clone with a count of one. The chain links TRBV4-2 to TRBJ2-3; 8 bases align to TRBD1. V lost 4 bases, J lost 4 bases, and 7 bases stayed unmatched. CDR1 is LGHNA, CDR2 YNFKEQ, per germline. This CDR3 contains 15 residues. The CDR3 DNA sequence: TGTGCCAGCAGCCCGATCGGACAGGGTCCAGATACGCAGTATTTT. Encoded protein: CASSPIGQGPDTQYF.

The V call is TRBV18, the J call TRBJ2-7; TRBD2 might be the D (6 bases). The V end was cut by 1 base, the J end by 3 bases, with 7 bases between. CDR3 length equals 13 residues. Per the germline V gene, CDR1 is KGHSH and CDR2 is LQKENI. CDR3 bases: TGTGCCAGCTCACCACAGGGAGGCTACGAGCAGTACTTC. Its protein product is CASSPQGGYEQYF.

The chain links TRBV7-2 to TRBJ2-3, with 10 bases matching TRBD2. CDR1 and CDR2 (germline): SGHTA, FQGNSA. There are 14 residues in the CDR3. The J segment lost 6 bases and the V segment lost 1 base, leaving 1 base of the junction unmatched. This chain's CDR3 is CASSLVAGGDTQYF. The CDR3 coding sequence is TGTGCCAGCAGCTTAGTAGCGGGGGGCGATACGCAGTATTTT.

The J gene is TRBJ2-6, the V gene TRBV27; D ambiguous. The CDR3 loop spans 14 amino acids. Trimming left V 5 bases short and J 1 base short, with 6 bases between. Per the germline V gene, CDR1 is MNHEY and CDR2 is SMNVEV (reference sequence). The CDR3, as DNA: TGTGCCAGCAGTCTCGTATCTGGGGCCAACGTCCTGACTTTC. Translated: CASSLVSGANVLTF.

The chain carries TRBV5-1 and TRBJ1-2; a possible D gene is TRBD1 (6 bases). Germline assignment: CDR1 SGHRS and CDR2 YFSETQ. This CDR3 has 14 amino acids. V was trimmed by 4 bases and J by 4 bases, leaving 14 bases between them. CDR3 DNA sequence: TGCGCCAGCAGCACGGAACAGGGTGGCTATGGCTACACCTTC. Its translation: CASSTEQGGYGYTF.

The V and J genes are TRBV5-3 and TRBJ2-1, with TRBD2 matching 14 bases. TRBV5-3 counts as an open reading frame of uncertain function. With V trimmed by 4 bases and J by 4 bases, 10 bases remained unmatched. The CDR3 spans 18 residues. The CDR3 loop reads CARSPVTSGGAEYNEQFF. DNA for the CDR3: TGTGCCAGAAGCCCGGTGACTAGCGGGGGGGCGGAATACAATGAGCAGTTCTTC.

V is TRBV10-2 and J is TRBJ2-7; D may be TRBD2 (5 bases). The CDR3 contains 13 residues. The germline V and J ends were trimmed by 8 bases and 3 bases, with 14 bases remaining between them. The germline V gene encodes CDR1 WSHSY and CDR2 SAAADI. CDR3 DNA sequence: TGCGCCAGCGGCCCGCCAGAGGGCTACGAGCAGTACTTC. Protein sequence: CASGPPEGYEQYF.

This clone was found a few times. V is TRBV5-6 and J is TRBJ2-1; weak D call: TRBD1 (5 bases). V was trimmed by 0 bases and J by 3 bases, leaving 7 bases between them. This CDR3 contains 14 residues. CDR1 and CDR2 from the germline V gene are SGHDT and YYEEEE. The CDR3 region is CASSLAGNYNEQFF. CDR3 sequence (DNA): TGTGCCAGCAGCTTGGCAGGGAACTACAATGAGCAGTTCTTC.